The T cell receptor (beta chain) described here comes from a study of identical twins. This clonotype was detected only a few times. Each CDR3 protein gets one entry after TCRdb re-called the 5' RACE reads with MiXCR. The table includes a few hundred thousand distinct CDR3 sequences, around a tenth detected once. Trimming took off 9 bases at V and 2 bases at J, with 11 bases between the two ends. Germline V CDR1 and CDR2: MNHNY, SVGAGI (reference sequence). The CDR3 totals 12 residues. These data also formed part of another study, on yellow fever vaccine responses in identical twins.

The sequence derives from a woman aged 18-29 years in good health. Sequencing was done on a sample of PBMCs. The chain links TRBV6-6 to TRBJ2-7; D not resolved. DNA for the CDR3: TGTGCCAGACAGTGGGAAACCTACGAGCAGTACTTC. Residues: CARQWETYEQYF.